The 6 T cell receptor beta chains below were found in one sample sequenced in a study of cytomegalovirus exposure and HLA in healthy donors. PCR was performed using 60 Vbeta and 13 Jbeta primers. Profiled with immunoSEQ multiplex PCR; TCRdb holds only in-frame clones, not every one. The sample consists of around 190,000 clones, 65% to 85% of them appearing once. Sequencing was done on a sample of PBMCs. These receptors were taken from a woman in her 30s in good health and CMV-seronegative.

The gene calls are TRBV7-6 and TRBJ2-7, with D perhaps matching TRBD1 (6 bases). The germline V and J ends were trimmed by 5 bases and 6 bases, with 14 bases remaining between them. Germline loops: CDR1 SGHVS, CDR2 FNYEAQ. The CDR3 has 13 amino acids. The CDR3 loop reads CASSPNRVGEQYF. CDR3 DNA sequence: TGTGCCAGCAGCCCGAACAGGGTTGGCGAGCAGTACTTC.

In this sample, this clone turned up once. The chain has TRBV6-6 and TRBJ1-3, with D possibly TRBD1 on 6 matching bases. The CDR3 is 16 amino acids. Looked up from germline, CDR1 is MNHNY and CDR2 is SVGAGI (reference sequence). With 7 bases removed from V and 4 bases from J, the gap between germline ends came to 20 bases. Written as DNA, the CDR3 is TGTGCCAGCACAACACTTATTCCGGGACACGGAAACACCATATATTTT. This encodes CASTTLIPGHGNTIYF.

This clone appeared a few times. V usage is TRBV19 and J usage is TRBJ2-3; 7 bases agree with TRBD2. Germline values: CDR1 LNHDA, CDR2 SQIVND (reference sequence). V trimming: 10 bases; J trimming: 2 bases; junction bases outside the gene matches: 9. The CDR3 totals 14 residues. The CDR3 DNA follows: TGTGCCACCGGGGCCGGGGGGATCACAGATACGCAGTATTTT. This gives the protein CATGAGGITDTQYF. The complete variable domain, with remaining parts taken from reference TRBV19 and TRBJ2-3, reads DGGITQSPKYLFRKEGQNVTLSCEQNLNHDAMYWYRQDPGQGLRLIYYSQIVNDFQKGDIAEGYSVSREKKESFPLTVTSAQKNPTAFYLCATGAGGITDTQYFGPGTRLTVL.

The rearrangement links TRBV7-9 to TRBJ2-3, with 8 nucleotides matching TRBD1. The CDR3 length is 14 residues. The V segment lost 6 bases and the J segment 2 bases; nucleotides outside the gene matches: 4. Germline lookup yields CDR1 SEHNR and CDR2 FQNEAQ (reference sequence). CDR3 DNA sequence: TGTGCCAGCAGACGGACAGGGAACACAGATACGCAGTATTTT. Translation: CASRRTGNTDTQYF.

This chain uses TRBV7-9 with TRBJ1-1, with a weak D call TRBD1 (5 bases). Trimming took 2 bases from V and 4 from J, leaving 11 bases between them. CDR1 SEHNR and CDR2 FQNEAQ come from the germline V gene (reference sequence). This CDR3 contains 14 residues. The CDR3 reads CASSLQGYGTEAFF. The CDR3 region has the DNA TGTGCCAGCAGCTTACAGGGTTACGGCACTGAAGCTTTCTTT. The whole variable domain, filled in from reference TRBV7-9 and TRBJ1-1, reads DTGVSQNPRHKITKRGQNVTFRCDPISEHNRLYWYRQTLGQGPEFLTYFQNEAQLEKSRLLSDRFSAERPKGSFSTLEIQRTEQGDSAMYLCASSLQGYGTEAFFGQGTRLTVV.

This chain links TRBV2 with TRBJ1-2; no definite D call. Germline CDR1 SNHLY, CDR2 FYNNEI. This CDR3 contains 14 residues. Trimming cost V 6 bases and J 7 bases, with 18 bases left between them. The CDR3 spells CASSEDSGWGGYTF. The CDR3 nucleotides are TGTGCCAGCAGCGAGGACTCCGGTTGGGGTGGCTACACCTTC.